One sample yielded the 11 T cell receptor beta chains listed below, sequenced in a study of synovial regulatory T cells in juvenile arthritis. Some clones are missing from TCRdb's copy, which holds only in-frame ones; the method was immunoSEQ multiplex PCR. This sample's table has 9,500 to 10,000 clones. The sequenced material came from Treg cells from blood. Subset specified: remaining (HLA-DR-negative) circulating blood Treg cells. These receptors all come from a donor aged 2-30 years with juvenile idiopathic arthritis.

V usage is TRBV5-4 and J usage is TRBJ2-3; the D gene TCRdb calls, TRBD1, cannot be checked with no DNA. The CDR3 contains 13 residues. There is no recorded DNA. Germline CDR1 is SGHNT and CDR2 is YYREEE (reference sequence). CDR3 loop: CASSQWLTDTQYF.

The chain employs TRBV19 and TRBJ2-2; TCRdb's D call, TRBD2, is unchecked because there is no DNA. The CDR3 loop spans 15 amino acids. The DNA is unrecorded. CDR1 LNHDA and CDR2 SQIVND come from the germline V gene (reference sequence). This CDR3 is CASSIRGRNTGELFF.

This chain joins TRBV27 and TRBJ2-7; no DNA is available, so the TRBD2 call from TCRdb remains unchecked. The CDR3 is 14 residues long. The entry carries no DNA sequence. In germline, CDR1 is MNHEY, CDR2 SMNVEV (reference sequence). The CDR3 region is CASRARTVSYEQYF.

The V gene is TRBV7-9, the J gene TRBJ1-3; TCRdb's D call of TRBD1 is untestable without DNA. The V gene's germline CDR1 is SEHNR and CDR2 FQNEAQ (reference sequence). The CDR3 sequence is 18 residues long. No DNA appears here. The CDR3 region is CASSFRRKDAGNGNTIYF.

The V gene is TRBV5-1, the J gene TRBJ1-6. The germline V gene has CDR1 SGHRS and CDR2 YFSETQ. The CDR3 consists of 15 residues. The nucleotide record is missing. CDR3 sequence reads: CASSLVGNYNSPLHF.

The J gene is TRBJ1-3, the V gene TRBV10-2. This CDR3 comprises 12 residues. No DNA is given. The germline V gene encodes CDR1 WSHSY and CDR2 SAAADI. This CDR3 is CASSENSRAIYF.

The chain has TRBV5-6 and TRBJ2-7; absent DNA, TCRdb's TRBD1 call cannot be checked. The germline V gene encodes CDR1 SGHDT and CDR2 YYEEEE. This CDR3 comprises 14 residues. No DNA sequence was recorded. CDR3 in amino acids: CASSLRQGAWEQYF.

The gene calls are TRBV2 and TRBJ2-7; with no DNA, the TCRdb D assignment of TRBD1 cannot be verified. From germline, CDR1 is SNHLY and CDR2 FYNNEI. The CDR3 spans 11 residues. This entry has no DNA. CDR3 residues: CASSDMYEQYF.

The CDR3 region is CASSSVAEQYF. The rearrangement uses TRBV5-6 and TRBJ2-7; TCRdb designates TRBD1, a call that cannot be tested without DNA. The CDR3 is 11 amino acids. This entry has no DNA. Germline V gene lookup returns CDR1 SGHDT and CDR2 YYEEEE.

The chain carries TRBV7-6 and TRBJ2-3; the TCRdb call, TRBD1, lacks DNA for checking. Germline CDR1 SGHVS, CDR2 FNYEAQ. The CDR3 covers 14 residues. No DNA appears here. The CDR3 loop is CASSLVQGTDTQYF.

J is TRBJ2-2 and V is TRBV19; no DNA is available, so the TRBD2 call from TCRdb remains unchecked. CDR3 size: 14 residues. The DNA is unrecorded. CDR1 is LNHDA, CDR2 SQIVND, per germline (reference sequence). The CDR3 sequence: CASGLAGGNGELFF. The whole variable domain, remainder taken from reference TRBV19 and TRBJ2-2, is DGGITQSPKYLFRKEGQNVTLSCEQNLNHDAMYWYRQDPGQGLRLIYYSQIVNDFQKGDIAEGYSVSREKKESFPLTVTSAQKNPTAFYLCASGLAGGNGELFFGEGSRLTVL.